This T cell receptor beta chain was sequenced for a study of T cells after yellow fever vaccination. Germline values: CDR1 MGHRA, CDR2 YSYEKL. Trimming removed 8 bases at V and 4 bases at J, with 17 bases between. The CDR3 is made up of 14 amino acids. TCRdb processed the 5' RACE reads anew with MiXCR; each CDR3 protein has one entry. The sample contains about 130,000 distinct CDR3 sequences, under 9% of which appear only once. This clonotype was counted a few times. The chain couples TRBV4-1 to TRBJ1-2; unclear D gene. The source material was CD8+ T cells sorted from PBMCs, sampled on the day of the yellow fever booster vaccination. The TCR originated in a man between 18 and 35 years old who received the YFV17D yellow fever vaccine. CDR3 nucleotides: TGCGCCAGCGCCGCGGCAGGACTAACCTATGGCTACACCTTC. This codes for CASAAAGLTYGYTF.